The source of this TCR beta chain is a study of CD8+CD57+ T cells in acquired aplastic anemia. Whole-study context: Quantities of DNA derived from sorted CD4+ and CD8+ cells averaged 3.2 ug. Study conclusions and caveats: About 30 shared CD8+ CDR3s appeared highly expressed within patients' immunodominant clones. Levels of CD8+ Simpson's diversity were not significantly distinct in patients versus controls.

The template for TCR beta VDJ and CDR3 sequence profiling was genomic DNA. One entry per CDR3 protein, called by TCRdb with MiXCR from the reads. The sample shows about 98,000 distinct CDR3 sequences, roughly two thirds of them seen only once. By share, this clonotype ranks as medium-sized. Its antigen remains unidentified. All patients picked for sequencing had shown, by flow cytometry, an expansion of CD8+CD57+ cells. Sampling of blood occurred while the patients had still received no therapy. Germline loops: CDR1 SQVTM, CDR2 ANQGSEA. CDR3 length: 11 residues. The ends were cut back, 3 bases at V and 6 bases at J, with 6 bases in the middle.

V and J are TRBV29-1 and TRBJ2-1; D not certain. Source material: sorted CD4+, CD8+, or CD8+CD57+ T cells (not recorded which) from PBMCs. The TCR originated in a human donor with aplastic anemia. The CDR3, as DNA: TGCAGCGTTGATCCGGGCAATGAGCAGTTCTTC. This gives the protein CSVDPGNEQFF.